Below, one T cell receptor beta chain is given with its context. The data were obtained in a study of cytotoxic CD8 clonotypes in ibrutinib-treated CLL. Sequencing used immunoSEQ multiplex PCR; TCRdb keeps in-frame clones, though not all of them. This sample has approximately 320,000 clones, with about 61% found just once. The receptor was isolated from a human donor with chronic lymphocytic leukemia. Source: PBMCs, taken after 36 months of ibrutinib treatment.

The CDR3 region is CASSQESGALQETQYF. DNA for the CDR3: TGCGCCAGCAGCCAAGAGTCAGGGGCCCTGCAAGAGACCCAGTACTTC. The chain carries TRBV4-1 and TRBJ2-5; D might be TRBD1 (6 bases). CDR3 size: 16 residues. Germline V CDR1 and CDR2: MGHRA, YSYEKL. V lost 0 bases to trimming and J lost 2 bases, with 13 bases between them.